This T cell receptor beta chain was identified in a study of blood T cell repertoires in COVID-19. How the authors handled the data: Scientists estimated how many nucleated cells there were by amplifying reference gene primers. Profiling relied on immunoSEQ multiplex PCR, and the TCRdb table lists in-frame clones only, not all of them. V and J calls and clone size are those listed in that table; D and trimming were worked out from the DNA. This sample has 360,000 or so clones, with around 83% found just once. CDR1 and CDR2 from the germline V gene are LGHDT and YNNKEL (reference sequence). This CDR3 is built from 15 residues. V lost 6 bases to trimming and J lost 3 bases; unmatched junction nucleotides: 4.

Sample: PBMCs or T cells enriched from blood (not recorded which). This receptor was obtained from a woman aged 45 to 65 who had recovered from COVID-19. The chain joins TRBV3-1 (or the pseudogene TRBV3-2) to TRBJ2-3; 12 bases are shared with TRBD2. The CDR3 sequence is CASRTSGSGTDTQYF. In DNA form, the CDR3 reads TGTGCCAGCAGGACTAGCGGGAGTGGGACAGATACGCAGTATTTT.